This is a list of T cell receptor beta chains from one sample in a study of control samples from healthy donors and cancer patients. Generated by immunoSEQ multiplex PCR, the TCRdb table keeps only in-frame clones and is missing some. The profile shows 150,000 to 200,000 clones, around 90% of them singletons. The sample comprised blood. These receptor sequences come from a young man in good health. Each CDR3 is given with its conserved first and last residue. Each record gives: CDR3 length, V gene, CDR3 protein.

16,TRBV28,CASSLSNWASTDTQYF
13,TRBV19,CASSKGGNTEAFF
15,TRBV3-1/TRBV3-2,CASSPVGGAYNEQFF
13,TRBV28,CASSLFGNQPQHF
14,TRBV6-1,CASSERQGLYGYTF
14,TRBV7-3,CASSQGAGDNEQFF
16,TRBV28,CASSPPMVGMNTEAFF
14,TRBV19,CASSMDRGNTEAFF
15,TRBV6-4,CASSDGGQGGYGYTF
12,TRBV6-5,CASRPSNSPLHF
13,TRBV24-1,CATSDLWTGELFF
13,TRBV3-1/TRBV3-2,CASSSGDPNTQYF
13,TRBV4-3,CASSQEGGYEQFF
13,TRBV11-1,CASSPKDRNEQFF